The present entry profiles one TCR beta chain with its context. Treatment: preoperative locoregional IRX-2 cytokine immunotherapy. Samples came from a phase Ib trial of preoperative locoregional IRX-2 cytokine immunotherapy. Clones were read by immunoSEQ multiplex PCR, and TCRdb kept only the in-frame ones, dropping some. The sample lists about 45,000 clones; approximately 80% were seen once. The data were obtained in a study of preoperative IRX-2 immunotherapy in early breast cancer. This CDR3 has 14 residues. The source material was tumor tissue, sampled after IRX-2 immunotherapy. The TCR was taken from a human donor with breast cancer. The rearrangement joins TRBV8-2 to TRBJ2-7; no DNA check was done on the table's D call, TRBD2. TRBV8-2 is described as a pseudogene. This chain's CDR3 is CASSPTGRAYEQYF. The DNA of the CDR3 is TGTGCCAGCAGTCCTACCGGGAGGGCATACGAGCAGTACTTC.